A selection of T cell receptor beta chains follows, all from one sample in a study of cytomegalovirus exposure and HLA in healthy donors. Data came from immunoSEQ multiplex PCR; TCRdb stores just in-frame clones and leaves some out. This repertoire includes under 95,000 clones. Sequencing was done on a sample of PBMCs. These receptors all come from a female donor in good health and CMV-seropositive. Both conserved end residues are part of each CDR3.

j_call v_call cdr3_length cdr3_aa
TRBJ2-7 TRBV9 15 CASSVLGGANGEQYF
TRBJ2-1 TRBV4-2 17 CASSPQPMSGTYNEQFF
TRBJ1-3 TRBV9 16 CASSVQPTVSGNTIYF
TRBJ2-5 TRBV5-1 16 CASSAGTSGGQETQYF
TRBJ1-4 TRBV5-1 16 CASSWFPRDTGNLLFF
TRBJ1-2 TRBV19 15 CASSMQGTGNYGYTF
TRBJ2-5 TRBV18 15 CASSHSGGAQETQYF
TRBJ2-2 TRBV6-5 14 CASSYSSPTGELFF
TRBJ2-3 TRBV6-5 13 CASKRWAKDTQYF
TRBJ2-3 TRBV19 16 CASQPNNGGLEDTQYF
TRBJ2-7 TRBV4-3 14 CASRRETGAYEQYF
TRBJ2-7 TRBV2 15 CASSVGSSGIYEQYF
TRBJ1-1 TRBV28 15 CASSAGDRGNTEAFF
TRBJ1-5 TRBV2 15 CASRGDRGQRQPQHF
TRBJ2-7 TRBV5-6 15 CASSSGLAGVYEQYF
TRBJ1-5 TRBV25-1 16 CASSPEQGYSNQPQHF
TRBJ2-7 TRBV4-1 15 CASSTGTGNPYEQYF
TRBJ2-5 TRBV11-3 15 CASSFGLAGQETQYF
TRBJ2-1 TRBV7-8 15 CASSHGLAGVNEQFF
TRBJ1-1 TRBV5-1 15 CASSLAGGGIDEAFF
TRBJ2-1 TRBV20-1 10 CSASGQEQFF
TRBJ2-1 TRBV5-1 14 CASTKSPPGGEQFF
TRBJ1-2 TRBV5-5 13 CASSPWTGRGYTF
TRBJ2-7 TRBV27 16 CASSQARGTGTYEQYF
TRBJ1-2 TRBV6-5 14 CASSYRRVNYGYTF
TRBJ2-4 TRBV27 13 CASSLGRGDIQYF
TRBJ2-2 TRBV7-9 14 CASSLTGYTGELFF
TRBJ1-1 TRBV27 13 CASSLRGRTEAFF
TRBJ1-4 TRBV6-5 16 CASSYSVTATNEKLFF
TRBJ2-1 TRBV13 13 CASSPRQDNEQFF
TRBJ1-2 TRBV2 12 CASSESGDGYTF
TRBJ1-1 TRBV7-9 13 CASSLTAGTEAFF
TRBJ2-7 TRBV4-1 14 CASSQEDPGFEQYF
TRBJ2-7 TRBV20-1 10 CSAPVYEQYF
TRBJ2-1 TRBV14 15 CASSPDRGTGNEQFF
- TRBV7-2 15 CASGFPAGPDYEQYF
TRBJ2-7 TRBV5-1 17 CASSLLTGLVGTYEQYF
TRBJ2-7 TRBV13 15 CASSYGLAGFYEQYF
TRBJ1-5 TRBV28 16 CASKSPGAGSSQPQHF
TRBJ2-3 TRBV29-1 15 CSARATSGSTDTQYF
TRBJ2-3 TRBV18 17 CASSPQTSGRSTDTQYF
TRBJ2-7 TRBV18 15 CASSPPAGVAYEQYF
TRBJ1-1 TRBV5-4 15 CASSFYYGATGDAFF
TRBJ1-5 TRBV6-5 15 CASSRHRGRNQPQHF
TRBJ2-6 TRBV2 15 CASSGTPSGANVLTF
TRBJ1-6 TRBV9 16 CASSPVSSPHNSPLHF
TRBJ2-1 TRBV20-1 11 CSAGSSHEQFF
TRBJ2-3 TRBV18 14 CASSPTGGADTQYF
TRBJ2-2 TRBV7-9 17 CASSRPPDSLNTGELFF
TRBJ2-6 TRBV29-1 16 CSPGSPGSSGANVLTF
TRBJ1-1 TRBV4-3 14 CASSHARGHTEAFF
TRBJ1-4 TRBV6-1 14 CASSDRAYNEKLFF
TRBJ2-1 TRBV7-6 15 CASSLERGTYNEQFF
TRBJ2-2 TRBV15 15 CATSRTGKRSGELFF
TRBJ1-4 TRBV18 16 CASSPYRGSTNEKLFF
TRBJ2-5 TRBV7-8 15 CASSADRGRVETQYF
TRBJ1-4 TRBV6-5 16 CASSYFPSLTREKLFF
TRBJ2-5 TRBV19 14 CASSPASGGAEQYF
TRBJ2-1 TRBV9 16 CASSPRLAGEYNEQFF